The T cell receptor beta chain described here comes from a study of cytomegalovirus exposure and HLA in healthy donors. At the level of the study: Among the 300 to 500 donors who were genotyped, about 80% fell in the genetic ancestry cluster that is associated with self-reported Caucasian donors.

Primers included in the PCR were 60 Vbeta and 13 Jbeta primers. Assay used: immunoSEQ multiplex PCR; TCRdb lists only in-frame clones, some missing. The data show roughly 100,000 clones, roughly 66% seen once. Nominal health characterized the donors when sampled, though unrecorded immune exposures were likely. Study results and limitations: Previously analyzed data showed that most TCR beta V segments were productive at a frequency of about 87% or about 30%. Roughly uniform sequencing depth across donors was assumed, possibly incorrectly.

As to this clone: Its antigen remains unidentified.

Material: PBMCs. The source is a woman in her 50s in good health and CMV-seronegative.

The CDR3 loop is CASSQGQGLDEKLFF. CDR3 coding DNA: TGCGCCAGCAGCCAAGGACAGGGGTTGGATGAAAAACTGTTTTTT. The chain joins TRBV4-1 to TRBJ1-4; 8 bases fit TRBD1. The V segment lost 1 base and the J segment 6 bases; nucleotides outside the gene matches: 4. CDR3 length equals 15 residues. Germline assignment: CDR1 MGHRA and CDR2 YSYEKL.